This T cell receptor beta chain was sequenced in a study of OX40 agonist ivuxolimab in advanced cancers. Study details: Anti-PD-1, anti-PD-L1 or anti-CTLA-4 therapy given earlier was allowed, and approximately 40% had some.

Sequenced by immunoSEQ multiplex PCR; TCRdb stores in-frame clones only, minus some. Altogether 15,000 to 25,000 clones are present, roughly 71% being singletons, with the ten largest covering approximately 18%. By share, this clone ranks as medium-sized. V was shortened by 0 bases and J by 7 bases, with 30 bases between the two germline ends. The CDR3 totals 21 residues. Germline V lookup: CDR1 LNHNV, CDR2 YYDKDF (reference sequence). The TCR was taken from an adult with an advanced solid tumor such as melanoma, head and neck, liver or kidney cancer. Sequenced material: CD4+ or CD8+ T cells sorted from blood, taken in a trial of the OX40 agonist ivuxolimab. The rearrangement uses TRBV15 and TRBJ2-2, with TRBD1 as a possible D gene (6 bases). CDR3 region: CATSRERTAKIRSHRVGELFF. CDR3 bases: TGTGCCACCAGCAGAGAGCGGACAGCGAAAATCAGGTCCCACCGCGTCGGGGAGCTGTTTTTT.